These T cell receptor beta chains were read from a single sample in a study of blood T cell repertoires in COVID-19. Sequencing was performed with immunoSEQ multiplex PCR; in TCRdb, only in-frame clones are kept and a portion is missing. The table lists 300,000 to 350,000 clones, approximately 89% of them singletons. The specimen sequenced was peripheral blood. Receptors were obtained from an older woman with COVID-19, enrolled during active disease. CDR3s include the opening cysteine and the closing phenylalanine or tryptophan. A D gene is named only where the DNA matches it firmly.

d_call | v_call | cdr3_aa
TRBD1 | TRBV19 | CATDPGTGVNYGYTF
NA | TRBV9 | CASSVAGNRAYGYTF
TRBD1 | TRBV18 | CASSMGTVGSPLHF
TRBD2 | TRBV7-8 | CASRKSLSGGVSYNEQFF
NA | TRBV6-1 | CASSEASWQGGANQPQHF
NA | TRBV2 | CAWGMGYGYTF
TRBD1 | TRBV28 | CASTRTGEMNTEAFF
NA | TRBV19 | CASSIAGGETQYF
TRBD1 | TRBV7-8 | CASSPTGLTNYGYTF
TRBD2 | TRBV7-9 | CASSLTLAGGAGELFF
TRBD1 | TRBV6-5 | CAGRDSYSNQPQHF
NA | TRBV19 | CASSRGGQGYEQYF
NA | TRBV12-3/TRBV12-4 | CASRNRENYGYTF
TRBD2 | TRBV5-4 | CASSLAGASGYNEQFF
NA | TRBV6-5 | CASSRSRVEQFF
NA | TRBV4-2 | CASRRDRASSYEQYF
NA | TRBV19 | CASSHLRTASTDTQYF
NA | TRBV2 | CASSVHLNTEAFF
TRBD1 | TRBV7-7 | CASSPGGGEKLFF
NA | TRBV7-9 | CASSLAYSNQPQHF
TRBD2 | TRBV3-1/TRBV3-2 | CASSQGQRLAGGYEQFF
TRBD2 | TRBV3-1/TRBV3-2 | CASSLRGRGIQDTQYF
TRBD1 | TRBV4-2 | CASTRTGRTEAFF
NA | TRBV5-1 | CASSLIRQTYEQYF
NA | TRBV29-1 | CSVERGTDTQYF
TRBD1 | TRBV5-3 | CARHSPPTGSDYGYTF
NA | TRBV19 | CASRYESTNEKLFF
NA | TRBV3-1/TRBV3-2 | CASSLGGNYGYTF
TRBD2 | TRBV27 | CASSFVAGGSGTQYF
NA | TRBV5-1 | CASSLESRGYTF
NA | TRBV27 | CASSQTGTSGNTIYF
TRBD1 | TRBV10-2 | CASSQGAGNTIYF
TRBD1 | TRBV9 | CASSVRAGGAVTEAFF
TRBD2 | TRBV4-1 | CASSQDLASGGYEQYF
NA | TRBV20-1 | CSASNVQGQSSYEQYF
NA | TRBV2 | CASRNRAGNTIYF
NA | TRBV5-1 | CASSLVGVEQYF
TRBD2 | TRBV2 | CASSPGLARRDEQFF
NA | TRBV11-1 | CASSLIRGSGELFF
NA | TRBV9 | CASSASTGGYFF
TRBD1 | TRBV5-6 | CASSPTGDYGYTF
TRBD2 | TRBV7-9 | CASSLAGGVDEQYF